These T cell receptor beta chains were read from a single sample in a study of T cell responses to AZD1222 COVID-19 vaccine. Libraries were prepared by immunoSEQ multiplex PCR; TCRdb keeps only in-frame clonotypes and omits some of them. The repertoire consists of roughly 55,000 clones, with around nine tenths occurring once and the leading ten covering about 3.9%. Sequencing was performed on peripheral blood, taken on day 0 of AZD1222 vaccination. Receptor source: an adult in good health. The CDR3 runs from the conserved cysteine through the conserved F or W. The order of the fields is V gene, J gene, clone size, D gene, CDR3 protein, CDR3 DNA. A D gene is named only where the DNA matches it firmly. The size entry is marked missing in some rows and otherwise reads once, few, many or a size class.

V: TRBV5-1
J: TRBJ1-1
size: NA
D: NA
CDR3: CASSLDRGRNTEAFF
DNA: TGCGCCAGCAGCTTGGATCGGGGAAGGAACACTGAAGCTTTCTTT

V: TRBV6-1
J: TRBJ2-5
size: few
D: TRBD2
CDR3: CASSELAGGQETQYF
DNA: TGTGCCAGCAGTGAACTAGCGGGGGGGCAAGAGACCCAGTACTTC

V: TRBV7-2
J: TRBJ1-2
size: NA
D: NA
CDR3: CASSLGQGRGGYTF
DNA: TGTGCCAGCAGCTTAGGTCAGGGAAGGGGTGGCTACACCTTC

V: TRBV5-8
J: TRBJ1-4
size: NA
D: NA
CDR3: CASSFSRWGGHNEKLFF
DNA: TGTGCCAGCAGCTTTTCTCGGTGGGGGGGCCACAATGAAAAACTGTTTTTT

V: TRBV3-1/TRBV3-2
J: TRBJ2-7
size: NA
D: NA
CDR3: CASSQDQGFEQYF
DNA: TGTGCCAGCAGCCAAGATCAGGGGTTCGAGCAGTACTTC

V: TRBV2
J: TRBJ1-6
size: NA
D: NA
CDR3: CASRSRDHNSPLHF
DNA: TGTGCCAGCAGAAGCCGGGATCATAATTCACCCCTCCACTTT

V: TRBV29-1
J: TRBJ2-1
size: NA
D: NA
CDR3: CSVEVVAGLGNEQFF
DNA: TGCAGCGTTGAAGTCGTGGCGGGTCTTGGGAATGAGCAGTTCTTC

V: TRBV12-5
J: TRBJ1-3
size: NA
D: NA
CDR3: CASGLGQGNTIYF
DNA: TGTGCTAGTGGTTTGGGACAGGGAAACACCATATATTTT

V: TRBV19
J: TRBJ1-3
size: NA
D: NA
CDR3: CASSPLISGNTIYF
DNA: TGTGCCAGTAGTCCACTAATCTCTGGAAACACCATATATTTT

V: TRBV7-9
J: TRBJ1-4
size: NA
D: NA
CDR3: CASSQGSAGILNEKLFF
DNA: TGTGCCAGCAGCCAAGGGTCCGCCGGGATTCTTAATGAAAAACTGTTTTTT

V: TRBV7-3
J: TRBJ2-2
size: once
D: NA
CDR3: CASSPNQGNTGELFF
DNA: TGTGCCAGCAGCCCCAATCAGGGGAACACCGGGGAGCTGTTTTTT

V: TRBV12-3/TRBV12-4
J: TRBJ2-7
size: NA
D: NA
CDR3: CASSSSGTQNF
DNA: TGTGCCAGCAGTTCCTCCGGGACCCAAAACTTC

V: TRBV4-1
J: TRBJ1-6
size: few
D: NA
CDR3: CASSQDGQINSPLHF
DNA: TGCGCCAGCAGCCAAGACGGACAGATTAATTCACCCCTCCACTTT

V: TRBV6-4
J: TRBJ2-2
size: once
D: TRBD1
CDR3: CASSDWDRGHPGELFF
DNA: TGTGCCAGCAGTGACTGGGACAGGGGGCATCCCGGGGAGCTGTTTTTT

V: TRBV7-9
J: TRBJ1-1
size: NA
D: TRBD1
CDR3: CASSPLWTGREDTEAFF
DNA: TGTGCCAGCAGCCCACTCTGGACAGGGAGGGAGGACACTGAAGCTTTCTTT

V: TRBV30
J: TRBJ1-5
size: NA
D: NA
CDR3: CAWSQISSNQPQHF
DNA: TGTGCCTGGAGCCAAATTAGTAGCAATCAGCCCCAGCATTTT

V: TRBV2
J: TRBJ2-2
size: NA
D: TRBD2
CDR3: CASSEFGGGNTGELFF
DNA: TGTGCCAGCAGTGAATTTGGCGGGGGGAACACCGGGGAGCTGTTTTTT

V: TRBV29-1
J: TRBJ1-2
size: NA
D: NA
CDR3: CSVEAAPRGRGYTF
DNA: TGCAGCGTTGAAGCCGCCCCGCGAGGCCGGGGCTACACCTTC

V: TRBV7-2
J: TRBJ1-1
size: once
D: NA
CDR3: CASSLARGAGTEAFF
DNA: TGTGCCAGCAGCTTAGCCCGGGGGGCTGGTACTGAAGCTTTCTTT

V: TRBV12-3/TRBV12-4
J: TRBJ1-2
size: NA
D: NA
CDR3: CASSPPGRGGYTF
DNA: TGTGCCAGCAGTCCCCCAGGGAGAGGGGGCTACACCTTC

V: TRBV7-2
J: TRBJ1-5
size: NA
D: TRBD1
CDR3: CASSFGQGQGQPQHF
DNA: TGTGCCAGCAGCTTCGGACAGGGTCAGGGTCAGCCCCAGCATTTT

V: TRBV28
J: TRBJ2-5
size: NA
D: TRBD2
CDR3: CASGLLAGALKETQYF
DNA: TGTGCCAGCGGACTATTAGCGGGGGCCTTAAAAGAGACCCAGTACTTC

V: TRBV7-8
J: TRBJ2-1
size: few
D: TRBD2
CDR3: CASGGSGGYEQFF
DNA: TGTGCCAGCGGGGGAAGCGGGGGCTATGAGCAGTTCTTC

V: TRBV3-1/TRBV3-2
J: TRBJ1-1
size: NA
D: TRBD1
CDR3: CASSLGQKNTEAFF
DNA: TGTGCCAGCAGCCTGGGACAGAAGAACACTGAAGCTTTCTTT